This T cell receptor (beta chain) was captured by sequencing in a study of cytomegalovirus exposure and HLA in healthy donors. Study as a whole: Of several hundred genotyped donors, 81% clustered with self-reported Caucasian donors.

60 Vbeta and 13 Jbeta primers were used in PCR. Original processing methods: Around 76 million unique TCR beta chains, 9 million to 12 million shared, were counted in a later analysis. The table came from immunoSEQ multiplex PCR; TCRdb's copy has only in-frame clones and leaves some out. That table is the source of V, J and clone size, and D and trimming were worked out from the DNA. This repertoire shows over 150,000 clones, 70% to 80% found once; its top ten account for 3.7%. The study, taken as a whole, reports: The majority of TCR sequences were rare, yet some public TCRs appeared in many donors. A later analysis linked about 17,000 TCR beta sequences to HLA alleles at 0.05 false discovery rate.

CDR1 and CDR2 from the germline V gene are MDHEN and SYDVKM. The V gene end was trimmed by 6 bases and the J gene end by 1 base; junction bases not matched to a gene: 1. The CDR3 extends over 14 amino acids. A note on this clone: No antigen is known for it.

The source of this sequence is a man aged 25-45 years in good health and CMV-seropositive. The chain joins TRBV28 to TRBJ2-2, with 8 bases that match TRBD1. Sequencing was carried out using PBMCs. CDR3 amino acids: CASRGTGNTGELFF. The CDR3 DNA reads as TGTGCCAGCAGGGGGACAGGGAACACCGGGGAGCTGTTTTTT.